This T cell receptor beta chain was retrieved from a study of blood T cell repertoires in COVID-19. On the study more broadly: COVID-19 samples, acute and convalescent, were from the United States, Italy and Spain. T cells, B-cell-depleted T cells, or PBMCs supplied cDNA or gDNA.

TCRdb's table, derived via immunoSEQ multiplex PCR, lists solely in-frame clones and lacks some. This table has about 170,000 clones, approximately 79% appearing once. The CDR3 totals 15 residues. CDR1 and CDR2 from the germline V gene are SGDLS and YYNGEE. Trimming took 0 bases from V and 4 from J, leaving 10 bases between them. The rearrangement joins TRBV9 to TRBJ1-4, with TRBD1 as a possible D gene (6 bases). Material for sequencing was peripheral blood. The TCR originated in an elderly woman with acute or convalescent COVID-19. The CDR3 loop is CASSVGGQINEKLFF. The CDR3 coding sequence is TGTGCCAGCAGCGTAGGTGGACAGATTAATGAAAAACTGTTTTTT.